The clone carrying this TCR beta chain was recorded a few times. Antigen unknown. These data are taken from a study of shared clonotypes between healthy human individuals. Study background: CD4 naive and memory got three plates each, CD8 naive two, CD8 memory one. Findings and caveats of the study: For naive CD4 cells, 5% to 6.5% of clonotypes were shared across a handful of donors.

Method: immunoSEQ multiplex PCR; TCRdb's copy keeps in-frame clones and lacks some. The data hold about 960,000 clones, with around 80% observed a single time. This CDR3 is built from 12 residues. Germline lookup yields CDR1 SNHLY and CDR2 FYNNEI. Trimming stripped 10 bases from V and 5 bases from J, with 11 bases between. The receptor was isolated from a man aged 18 to 29 in good health. The chain couples TRBV2 to TRBJ1-4; D gene uncertain. Sequenced input: memory CD4+ T cells sorted from blood. As for subset: CD45RA-negative fraction. The CDR3 spells CATETGNEKLFF. CDR3 bases: TGTGCCACCGAGACGGGGAATGAAAAACTGTTTTTT.